The T cell receptor beta chain described here comes from a study of identical twins (dated by TCRdb to between 2015 and 2016). About the investigation overall: TCR alpha and beta repertoires from monozygotic twins, unrelated adults of various ages and cord blood were deep-sequenced to test whether fetal clonotypes persist. To rule out contamination, the twin experiments were replicated at different times with different library preparation protocols. General study outcomes and caveats: Conclusions relied on cross-sectional statistical analysis, since the same donors could not be followed over many years. Zero-insertion analyses could be partly confounded by invariant T cells such as MAIT and iNKT, although diverse VJ usage argued against such confounding for most clonotypes. In beta out-of-frame sequences, excess twin sharing was weaker, because having fewer shared sequences lowered the signal-to-noise ratio. Recombination models systematically underestimated out-of-frame TCR alpha sharing in monozygotic twins but agreed with sharing between unrelated individuals. Abundant cord blood beta clonotypes had fewer insertions, young adult naive repertoires showed a similar but weaker trend, and memory repertoires showed no such trend. Compared with coincidental sharing between unrelated individuals, an excess of low generation-probability sequences was observed among out-of-frame TCR alpha sequences shared between twins.

V is pared back by 3 bases and J by 8 bases, with 16 bases lying between the germline termini. From the cysteine through the phenylalanine, the CDR3 covers 14 amino acids. Kept here is only the CDR3 DNA, which spans 42 bases and is read in frame from base 1. CDR1 and CDR2 were assigned from the germline V gene as MDHEN and SYDVKM. All donors were healthy Caucasians. Three pairs of female monozygotic twins, all aged roughly 18 to 30 years, made up the twin cohort. Peripheral blood mononuclear cells were the source from which RNA for the TCR libraries was isolated. This clonotype was seen a handful of times. This receptor's antigen is unknown. Base quality data are lacking; no much larger clone is found one base away. Libraries were built with 5' RACE. The instrument given in TCRdb is Illumina HiSeq 2000. Template switching added a universal primer binding site, and the final cDNA carried a unique molecular identifier that allowed TCR cDNA molecules to be counted accurately. Specific primers in the conserved constant-segment region were used to synthesize first-strand cDNA for TCR alpha and beta chains. To control for contamination, every cDNA library was double barcoded, receiving both a SMART-Mk sample barcode and Illumina barcodes. Two successive PCR steps introduced TruSeq adapter sequences along with Illumina sample barcodes. TCR alpha and beta cDNA libraries were sequenced on the Illumina HiSeq platform with custom primers. From the authors' description of their analysis: MiGEC processed the raw reads to extract unique molecular identifiers, while MiXCR was used to determine the CDR3 positions. Recombination models were inferred per individual with the repgenHMM and IGoR tools using an EM algorithm. Shared clonotype analysis was performed with the tcR package in R, normalizing sharing by the product of cloneset sizes. Out-of-frame nonproductive sequences were analyzed to study raw recombination free of thymic and clonal selection effects. The public reads were reprocessed in TCRdb via fastp at Q25 and MiXCR, keeping in-frame beta chains. A single entry per CDR3 protein holds the most common genes and DNA from its merged rows. The authors' filters were not applied to this entry. The table for this sample lists about 720,000 distinct CDR3 sequences; less than 10% of them were counted only once. Jointly, the top ten make up around 0.98% of the sample.

The sample also formed part of further work on yellow fever vaccine responses in identical twins. Per that second paper: According to the authors, in identical twins the way T cells responded to vaccination appeared partly convergent and partly personalized. The study precisely tracked vaccine-responding T cell clones in identical twins.

This clonotype was sampled from a young woman in good health. What was sequenced was PBMCs. Here the chain combines TRBV28 and TRBJ1-2, with the D gene not clear enough to name. The nucleotide sequence is TGTGCCAGCAGTTTTCAACAGCCGATGAGGGGCTACACCTTC. Its protein reads: CASSFQQPMRGYTF.